This passage covers 11 T cell receptor beta chains from one sample sequenced in a study of cytomegalovirus exposure and HLA in healthy donors. PCR was performed using 60 Vbeta and 13 Jbeta primers. Sequencing used immunoSEQ multiplex PCR; TCRdb keeps in-frame clones, though not all of them. Counted here are 130,000 to 150,000 clones, 80% to 90% occurring once; the ten biggest clones make up more than 2%. The sequencing sample was made of PBMCs. These receptor sequences come from a boy aged 2-9 years in good health and CMV-seronegative.

J is TRBJ2-5 and V is TRBV5-1; TRBD1 matches at 7 bases. Near its end, the DNA agrees better with TRBJ2-7, so the J call may be wrong. This CDR3 is 14 amino acids long. CDR1 is SGHRS, CDR2 YFSETQ, per germline. CDR3 protein: CASSLMTGTYEQYF. The CDR3 coding sequence is TGCGCCAGCAGCTTGATGACAGGGACCTACGAGCAGTACTTC.

The J gene is TRBJ1-2, the V gene TRBV6-1, with 10 bases matching TRBD1. The CDR3 has 14 amino acids. The trim removed 8 bases at V and 5 bases at J, leaving 8 bases unmatched. Germline CDR1 is MNHNS and CDR2 is SASEGT. The CDR3 here is CASRPGQGSYGYTF. The CDR3 DNA sequence: TGTGCCAGCCGACCGGGACAGGGGTCGTATGGCTACACCTTC.

The genes are TRBV27 and TRBJ2-7; 11 bases map to TRBD1. Germline V gives CDR1 MNHEY, CDR2 SMNVEV (reference sequence). V trimming: 5 bases; J trimming: 2 bases; junction bases outside the gene matches: 8. CDR3 length: 16 residues. CDR3 sequence (DNA): TGTGCCAGCAGTCCCCGGACAGGGGGCTATGCCTACGAGCAGTACTTC. The encoded protein is CASSPRTGGYAYEQYF.

This clone was seen just once. The chain has TRBV4-2 and TRBJ2-3; 13 bases are a match to TRBD2. Germline values: CDR1 LGHNA, CDR2 YNFKEQ. V was pared by 4 bases and J by 0 bases, with 7 bases of the junction left unmatched. The CDR3 has 18 residues. The CDR3 loop is CASSLRLAGGQSTDTQYF. Here the CDR3 DNA reads TGTGCCAGCAGCCTAAGACTAGCGGGAGGCCAAAGCACAGATACGCAGTATTTT.

The chain links TRBV5-3 to TRBJ1-1; D not certain. TRBV5-3 is annotated as an ORF whose role is uncertain. The CDR3 has 11 amino acids. V was clipped by 9 bases and J by 4 bases, with 10 bases between them. The CDR3 sequence: CATARGTEAFF. The CDR3 nucleotides read TGTGCCACCGCCCGGGGCACTGAAGCTTTCTTT.

This sequence joins TRBV27 and TRBJ1-3, with TRBD1 as a possible D gene (5 bases). Trimming removed 5 bases from V and 2 bases from J, with 7 bases in between. Germline V CDR1 and CDR2: MNHEY, SMNVEV (reference sequence). This CDR3 contains 13 residues. The DNA of the CDR3 is TGTGCCAGCAGTAGGGGCACTGGAAACACCATATATTTT. This translates into CASSRGTGNTIYF.

The rearrangement links TRBV2 to TRBJ1-2, with TRBD1 as a possible D gene (6 bases). The length of the CDR3 is 13 residues. Trimming removed 4 bases at V and 6 bases at J, with 12 bases between. The V gene's germline CDR1 is SNHLY and CDR2 FYNNEI. In nucleotides, the CDR3 is TGTGCCAGCAGTGCGAGGACAGTGGATGGCTACACCTTC. As protein: CASSARTVDGYTF.

The chain uses TRBV4-3 and TRBJ2-1; TRBD2 aligns across 12 bases. V shed 3 bases and J 7 bases; nucleotides not matched to a gene: 10. CDR3 length: 17 residues. Germline-derived CDR1 and CDR2 are LGHNA and YSLEER. The CDR3 region is CASSHRRLAGAGNEQFF. The CDR3 DNA follows: TGCGCCAGCAGCCATCGAAGACTAGCGGGAGCGGGGAATGAGCAGTTCTTC.

This clone was counted between two and nine times. This chain joins TRBV6-5 and TRBJ2-5; 13 bases map to TRBD2. The CDR3 loop spans 15 amino acids. V lost 0 bases and J lost 5; bases outside the gene matches: 0. Germline CDR1 and CDR2: MNHEY and SVGAGI. This CDR3 reads CASSYSTSGGETQYF. The DNA for the CDR3 is TGTGCCAGCAGTTACTCGACTAGCGGGGGGGAGACCCAGTACTTC.

This chain links TRBV25-1 with TRBJ2-7; 7 positions agree with TRBD1. The junction had 6 bases not matched to a gene; V was cut back by 8 bases and J by 2 bases. CDR3 length equals 13 residues. In germline, CDR1 is MGHDK, CDR2 SYGVNS. CDR3 DNA: TGTGCCAGCGCCGGGACAGCAGCCTACGAGCAGTACTTC. This sequence encodes CASAGTAAYEQYF.

The gene calls are TRBV5-4 and TRBJ1-1, with D perhaps matching TRBD1 (6 bases). Germline V lookup: CDR1 SGHNT, CDR2 YYREEE (reference sequence). Trimming pared 0 bases from V and 11 bases from J, leaving 17 bases between. This CDR3 comprises 14 residues. The CDR3 region is CASSLGAGAIEAFF. Here the CDR3 DNA reads TGTGCCAGCAGCTTGGGTGCAGGGGCAATAGAGGCTTTCTTT.